The 4 T cell receptor beta chains below come from one sample, sequenced in a study of shared T cell receptors in the human thymus. TCRdb's copy holds only in-frame clones and misses some; the assay was immunoSEQ multiplex PCR. The sample yields about 660,000 clones, over 75% seen once. This sample was also put to use in a study of human thymus T cells.

The sequenced material came from thymocytes. The receptors were sampled from a boy younger than two with a congenital heart defect.

This chain joins TRBV19 and TRBJ2-7, with 8 bases matching TRBD2. The CDR3 contains 14 residues. The trim removed 3 bases at V and 3 bases at J, leaving 4 bases unmatched. CDR1 and CDR2 from the germline V gene are LNHDA and SQIVND (reference sequence). Here the CDR3 reads CASSILAGRYEQYF. CDR3 DNA sequence: TGTGCCAGTAGTATCCTAGCGGGCCGCTACGAGCAGTACTTC.

This chain connects TRBV27 to TRBJ2-3; 7 positions match TRBD2. The germline V gene has CDR1 MNHEY and CDR2 SMNVEV (reference sequence). V shed 3 bases, J shed 0 bases, and the junction held 15 bases outside the gene matches. The CDR3 runs to 19 residues. The CDR3 here is CASSFRLAEGGPSTDTQYF. CDR3 coding DNA: TGTGCCAGCAGTTTTCGGCTAGCGGAGGGAGGACCTAGCACAGATACGCAGTATTTT.

The rearrangement joins TRBV5-1 to TRBJ2-2; 10 bases map to TRBD2. Germline V gene data show CDR1 as SGHRS and CDR2 as YFSETQ. The CDR3 is 15 amino acids. V shed 4 bases and J 3 bases; nucleotides not matched to a gene: 3. CDR3 nucleotides: TGCGCCAGCAGCCAGCGGGAGGGCCACACCGGGGAGCTGTTTTTT. Encoded protein: CASSQREGHTGELFF.

The chain recombines TRBV29-1 with TRBJ2-7, with 12 bases identical to TRBD2. This CDR3 region has 14 residues. V gave up 6 bases and J gave up 2 bases; unmatched junction bases: 5. Germline V gene data show CDR1 as SQVTM and CDR2 as ANQGSEA. CDR3: CSVDGLAGTYEQYF. CDR3 DNA sequence: TGCAGCGTCGACGGACTAGCGGGGACCTACGAGCAGTACTTC.